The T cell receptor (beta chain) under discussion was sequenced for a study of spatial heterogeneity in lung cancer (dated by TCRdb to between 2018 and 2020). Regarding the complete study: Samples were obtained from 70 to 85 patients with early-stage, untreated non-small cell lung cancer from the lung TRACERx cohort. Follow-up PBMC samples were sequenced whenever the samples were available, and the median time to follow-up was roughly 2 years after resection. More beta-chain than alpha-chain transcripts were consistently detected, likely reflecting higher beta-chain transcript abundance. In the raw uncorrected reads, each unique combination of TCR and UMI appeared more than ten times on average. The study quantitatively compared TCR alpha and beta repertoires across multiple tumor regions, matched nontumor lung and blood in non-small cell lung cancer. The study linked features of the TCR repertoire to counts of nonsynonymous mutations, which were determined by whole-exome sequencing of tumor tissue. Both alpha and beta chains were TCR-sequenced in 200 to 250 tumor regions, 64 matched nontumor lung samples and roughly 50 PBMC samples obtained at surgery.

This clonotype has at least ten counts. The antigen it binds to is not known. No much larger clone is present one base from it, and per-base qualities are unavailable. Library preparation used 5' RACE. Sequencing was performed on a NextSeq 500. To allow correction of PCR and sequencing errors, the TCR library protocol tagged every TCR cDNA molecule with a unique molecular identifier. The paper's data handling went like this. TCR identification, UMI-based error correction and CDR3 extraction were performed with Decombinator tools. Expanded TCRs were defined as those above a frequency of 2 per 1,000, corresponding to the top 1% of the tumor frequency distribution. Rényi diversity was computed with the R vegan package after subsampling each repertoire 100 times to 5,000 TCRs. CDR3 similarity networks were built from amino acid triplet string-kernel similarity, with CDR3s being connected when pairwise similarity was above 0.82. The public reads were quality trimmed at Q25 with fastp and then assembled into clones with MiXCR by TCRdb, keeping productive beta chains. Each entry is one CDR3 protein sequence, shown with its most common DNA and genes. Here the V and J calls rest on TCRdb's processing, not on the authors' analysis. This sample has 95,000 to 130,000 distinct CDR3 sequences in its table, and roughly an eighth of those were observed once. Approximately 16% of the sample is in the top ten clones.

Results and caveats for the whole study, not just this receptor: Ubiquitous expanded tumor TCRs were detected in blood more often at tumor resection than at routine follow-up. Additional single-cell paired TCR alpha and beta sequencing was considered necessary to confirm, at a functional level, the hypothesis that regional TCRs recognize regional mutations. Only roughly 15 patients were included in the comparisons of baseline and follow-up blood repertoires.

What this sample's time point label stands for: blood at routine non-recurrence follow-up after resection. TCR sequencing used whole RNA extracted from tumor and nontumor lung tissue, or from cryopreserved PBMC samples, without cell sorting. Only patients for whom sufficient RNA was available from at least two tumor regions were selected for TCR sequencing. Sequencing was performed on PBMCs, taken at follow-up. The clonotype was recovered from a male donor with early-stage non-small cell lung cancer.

The DNA sequence reads TGCAGTGCTATGACAGGGCGGGGTCTCAATGAGCAGTTCTTC. It is translated as CSAMTGRGLNEQFF. The V gene is TRBV20-1 and the J gene is TRBJ2-1; the D segment could be TRBD1, given 7 matching bases. From cysteine to phenylalanine, the CDR3 is 14 amino acids long. The entry retains the CDR3 DNA only, 42 bases that are in frame from base 1. At the junction V is shortened by 4 bases and J by 6 bases, with 16 bases in between. Looking up the germline V gene (reference sequence) yields CDR1 DFQATT and CDR2 SNEGSKA.